The source of this T cell receptor (beta chain) is a study of a mutant IDH1 vaccine in newly diagnosed glioma (dated by TCRdb to the early 2020s). About the full investigation: Across visits V03 through V10, patients got a total of eight vaccinations, given in weeks 1, 3, 5, 7, 11, 15, 19 and 23. Vaccination started 4-6 weeks after radiotherapy alone, or was given together with temozolomide cycles in the groups whose treatment included chemotherapy. The approximately 29 treated patients were roughly 60% male and roughly 40% female, with a mean age of roughly 40 years. Before enrollment, patients had received standard therapy of radiotherapy alone, temozolomide alone, or radiochemotherapy with temozolomide; most received the combination. Peripheral blood was collected at six visits: V03 (baseline), V05, V07, V10, V12 and V13. For exploratory analyses, fewer than 30 treated patients had longitudinal TCRB deep sequencing done wherever samples were available. Study-level results and caveats: Pseudoprogression seemed to be unrelated to changes in the top peripheral T cell clonotypes found by TCRB sequencing. The authors stated that sample limitations prevented analyses of patient blood samples from being reproduced. Across multiple MHC alleles, vaccine-induced immune responses were seen in around 94% of patients. PBMC samples for TCRB deep sequencing were selected based on availability.

To note about this clone: The antigen it recognizes is unknown. One base away there is no much larger clone; base qualities are not given.

The intended sense of this specimen's time point label: week 23, last vaccination. A 20-mer mutant IDH1 peptide at 300 micrograms in Montanide made up each vaccine dose, which was injected subcutaneously together with topical imiquimod. The donors had newly diagnosed IDH1-mutant astrocytomas of WHO grade 3 or 4 that showed loss of nuclear ATRX. The samples were drawn from NOA16, a multicentre, single-arm, open-label phase I trial in Germany that tested a mutant IDH1 peptide vaccine in humans for the first time. Genomic DNA for TCRB sequencing was extracted from EDTA blood using the DNeasy Blood and Tissue Kit. The method was the immunoSEQ multiplex PCR assay. The hsTCRB Kit was used according to the manufacturer's protocol to amplify rearranged TCR beta chain sequences. TCRB libraries were sequenced on an Illumina MiSeq. Turning to the authors' computational methods: Demultiplexing, trimming and gene mapping were performed with the kit vendor's proprietary platform. TCRdb took over this immuneACCESS table, retaining in-frame rearrangements with V and J assigned. Such tables are incomplete; in checked studies, under half of the missing clones stem from an unresolved V gene, and the remainder is unexplained. That table is the source of V, J and clone size, and D and trimming were worked out from the DNA. Recorded for this sample are 35,000 to 50,000 clones; roughly 90% of them occurred a single time. The ten most abundant clones make up around 4% of the sample.

Spanning cysteine to phenylalanine, the CDR3 consists of 15 amino acids. Only the CDR3 region is kept as DNA, spanning 45 bases read in frame from base 1. CDR1 SGHNT and CDR2 YYREEE were looked up in the germline V gene (reference sequence). The V and J ends are trimmed by 3 bases and 2 bases, leaving 12 bases between them. This TCR derives from a man aged 45-60 years with glioma. The specimen was PBMCs, collected from a glioma patient whose treatment included an IDH1 peptide vaccine. Rearrangement joined TRBV5-4 to TRBJ2-1; the D match is possibly TRBD1 or TRBD2, with 5 bases aligned in each. The CDR3 protein sequence reads: CASSSWGSAYNEQFF. The DNA is as follows: TGTGCCAGCAGCTCTTGGGGGTCGGCCTACAATGAGCAGTTCTTC.